This TCR beta chain was sequenced in a study of blood T cell dynamics during melanoma immunotherapy. Noted time point: pre-treatment baseline. Patients had no prior systemic cancer treatment, immunosuppressants or other active cancers. The table came from immunoSEQ multiplex PCR; TCRdb's copy has only in-frame clones and leaves some out. This sample has approximately 6,000 clones; 80% to 95% occur once, and the top ten carry more than 10%. This clone was recorded once. V shed 5 bases, J shed 0 bases, and the junction held 14 bases outside the gene matches. The length of the CDR3 is 21 residues. The germline V gene encodes CDR1 KGHSH and CDR2 LQKENI.

This sequence originates from a human donor with melanoma. V is TRBV18 and J is TRBJ2-6; 12 nucleotides match TRBD2. This material consisted of cell-free DNA from blood, taken from a patient treated with checkpoint blockade. In DNA form, the CDR3 reads TGTGCCAGCTCAACCGACAGGACGGCTAGCGGGAGGGGCTCTGGGGCCAACGTCCTGACTTTC. Its translation is CASSTDRTASGRGSGANVLTF.